The T cell receptor beta chain under discussion was sequenced for a study of blood T cell repertoires in COVID-19. The table came from immunoSEQ multiplex PCR; TCRdb's copy has only in-frame clones and leaves some out. Of about 200,000 clones listed, approximately 84% were seen once; the top ten hold almost 5%. This CDR3 is 16 amino acids long. With 3 bases removed from V and 0 bases from J, the gap between germline ends came to 14 bases. Germline V CDR1 and CDR2: LNHDA, SQIVND (reference sequence). Sequencing used peripheral blood. V and J are TRBV19 and TRBJ1-1; D may be TRBD1 (6 bases). The clonotype was recovered from a woman older than 75 with acute or convalescent COVID-19. CDR3 bases: TGTGCCAGTAGTATTTTGGGGGCGCGGTTGAACACTGAAGCTTTCTTT. Amino acids: CASSILGARLNTEAFF.